This TCR beta chain came from a study of blood T cell repertoires in COVID-19. Assay used: immunoSEQ multiplex PCR; TCRdb lists only in-frame clones, some missing. The sample shows roughly 440,000 clones, approximately 88% of them seen only once. This receptor was obtained from a woman aged 45-59 years with COVID-19, enrolled during active disease. Sequenced input: peripheral blood.

The CDR3 spells CASSLGGANTGELFF. The CDR3 DNA reads as TGCGCCAGCAGCTTGGGCGGAGCGAACACCGGGGAGCTGTTTTTT. The chain couples TRBV5-1 to TRBJ2-2, with D hard to call. This CDR3 comprises 15 residues. V gave up 0 bases and J gave up 0 bases, with 6 bases separating them. Germline CDR1 SGHRS, CDR2 YFSETQ.